This T cell receptor (beta chain) was recovered during a study of blood T cell repertoires in COVID-19. CDR3 length: 19 residues. Germline assignment: CDR1 SGHVS and CDR2 FQNEAQ. V shed 4 bases and J 2 bases; nucleotides not matched to a gene: 19. The method was immunoSEQ multiplex PCR; TCRdb's version includes in-frame clones alone and lacks a portion of them. The repertoire holds hundreds of thousands of clones, with over 85% as singletons. The clonotype was recovered from a man younger than 35 with COVID-19, enrolled during active disease. The V gene is TRBV7-8, the J gene TRBJ2-5; TRBD1 agrees at 7 bases. The specimen was peripheral blood. The CDR3 here is CASSSYPELETGRQETQYF. DNA of the CDR3: TGTGCCAGCAGCTCCTACCCAGAATTAGAGACAGGGCGTCAAGAGACCCAGTACTTC.